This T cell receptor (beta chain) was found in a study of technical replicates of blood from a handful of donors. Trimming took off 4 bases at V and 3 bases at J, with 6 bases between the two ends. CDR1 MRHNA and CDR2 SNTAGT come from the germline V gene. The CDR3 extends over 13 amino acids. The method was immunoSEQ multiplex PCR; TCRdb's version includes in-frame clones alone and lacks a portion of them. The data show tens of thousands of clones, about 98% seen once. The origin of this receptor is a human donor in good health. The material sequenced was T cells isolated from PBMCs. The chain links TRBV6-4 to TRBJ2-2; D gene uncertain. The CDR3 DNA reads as TGTGCCAGCAGTGCGACTTACACCGGGGAGCTGTTTTTT. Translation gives CASSATYTGELFF.